The source of this T cell receptor beta chain is a study of shared clonotypes between healthy human individuals. Looking at the study overall: The plates for each donor numbered three CD4 naive, three CD4 memory, two CD8 naive and one CD8 memory. Study observations and caveats: Expectations were that clonotype sharing among donors would be affected by sequencing depth. Rarefaction revealed incomplete sorted-subset sequencing despite large depth. Shared clonotypes: about 5.3% naive CD4, under 4% naive CD8, around 2.2% memory CD4, about 0.41% memory CD8.

This clone has only one observation. Its antigen is unknown. The junction had 12 bases not matched to a gene; V was cut back by 7 bases and J by 7 bases. The CDR3 contains 14 residues. Germline-derived CDR1 and CDR2 are SGHNT and YYREEE (reference sequence). TCRdb keeps only in-frame clones here, not all; method: immunoSEQ multiplex PCR. The sample has around 1,000,000 clones; around three quarters are singletons. The clonotype originates from a young man in good health. Some clones in this sample may be carry-over from other donors' samples. What was sequenced was memory CD4+ T cells from PBMCs. Subset denoted: CD45RA-negative fraction. V is TRBV5-4 and J is TRBJ2-7; 9 nucleotides match TRBD1. The DNA for the CDR3 is TGTGCCAGCGGCGGACAGGGGCCTGTTGGGGAGCAGTACTTC. Translating it yields CASGGQGPVGEQYF.